This entry describes one T cell receptor (beta chain). The data derive from a study of cytotoxic CD8 clonotypes in ibrutinib-treated CLL. Profiled with immunoSEQ multiplex PCR; TCRdb holds only in-frame clones, not every one. Found here are around 42,000 clones, over 60% of them singletons; the top ten hold roughly 21%. The TCR originated in a human donor with chronic lymphocytic leukemia. Sequenced here: PBMCs, sampled after 24 months of ibrutinib treatment.

The DNA for the CDR3 is TGCGCCAGCAGCCAAGAATGGGGCCCTTCCTACGAGCAGTACTTC. Its translation is CASSQEWGPSYEQYF. This chain links TRBV4-1 with TRBJ2-7, with D possibly TRBD1 on 5 matching bases. The germline gives CDR1 MGHRA, CDR2 YSYEKL. The CDR3 extends over 15 amino acids. Trimming took 0 bases from V and 1 from J, leaving 10 bases between them.